Each of the 27 T cell receptor beta chains below was sequenced from the same sample in a study of cytomegalovirus exposure and HLA in healthy donors. The PCR contained 60 Vbeta and 13 Jbeta primers. Assay: immunoSEQ multiplex PCR; the TCRdb copy retains only in-frame clones and omits some. The data show about 190,000 clones, approximately 75% seen once. What was sequenced was PBMCs. These receptors were obtained from a man under 40 in good health and CMV-seropositive.

This clone was observed a handful of times. The rearrangement joins TRBV30 to TRBJ2-7; D perhaps matches TRBD1 (5 bases). Germline CDR1 reads GTSNPN; CDR2 reads SVGIG (reference sequence). V was trimmed by 2 bases and J by 3 bases, leaving 14 bases between them. The CDR3 contains 14 residues. CDR3: CAWSRGSGLYEQYF. CDR3 bases: TGTGCCTGGAGTAGGGGCTCGGGCCTCTACGAGCAGTACTTC.

The gene calls are TRBV10-3 and TRBJ1-1; possibly TRBD1 for D (5 bases). Deletions cut 7 bases from V and 10 bases from J, with 19 bases between. This CDR3 has 13 residues. The germline V gene has CDR1 ENHRY and CDR2 SYGVKD. CDR3 residues: CAINRARGEGAFF. The CDR3 DNA is TGTGCCATCAACCGCGCCCGGGGGGAAGGAGCTTTCTTT.

This clone is a singleton in its sample. J is TRBJ2-3 and V is TRBV28; 13 bases line up with TRBD2. The CDR3 runs 17 residues. Germline CDR1 and CDR2: MDHEN and SYDVKM. The junction had 9 bases not matched to a gene; V was cut back by 6 bases and J by 3 bases. CDR3 protein: CASSSPGLAGVTDTQYF. The DNA for the CDR3 is TGTGCCAGCAGCTCACCCGGACTAGCGGGAGTTACAGATACGCAGTATTTT.

This chain links TRBV19 with TRBJ2-2; 7 bases match TRBD2. The CDR3 totals 17 residues. Looked up from germline, CDR1 is LNHDA and CDR2 is SQIVND (reference sequence). Losses at the gene ends were 3 bases for V and 7 bases for J; bases not matched to a gene: 14. CDR3: CASSINPSGNLVGELFF. The CDR3 DNA follows: TGTGCCAGTAGTATCAACCCCAGCGGGAATCTTGTCGGGGAGCTGTTTTTT.

This chain uses TRBV11-2 with TRBJ2-3, with 10 positions matching TRBD1. Trimming removed 5 bases from V and 3 bases from J; junction bases left unmatched: 5. There are 15 residues in the CDR3. The V gene's germline CDR1 is SGHAT and CDR2 FQNNGV. CDR3 bases: TGTGCCAGCAGCCTCGGGGGACAGGGGACAGATACGCAGTATTTT. Translating gives CASSLGGQGTDTQYF.

The V and J genes are TRBV30 and TRBJ1-6, with a weak D call TRBD1 (5 bases). This CDR3 is 16 amino acids long. Germline V gene sequence: CDR1 GTSNPN, CDR2 SVGIG (reference sequence). Between the trimmed V and J ends, which lost 0 bases and 6 bases, there was a span of 15 bases. Here the CDR3 reads CAWSVWGLEGNSPLHF. Here the CDR3 DNA reads TGTGCCTGGAGTGTATGGGGCCTCGAAGGTAATTCACCCCTCCACTTT.

This clone was counted a few times. This chain links TRBV18 with TRBJ2-7; D is possibly TRBD2 (6 bases). CDR1 is KGHSH and CDR2 is LQKENI in the germline V gene. Trimming stripped 6 bases from V and 4 bases from J, with 16 bases between. There are 14 residues in the CDR3. CDR3 sequence: CASSPTGTDYEQYF. CDR3 nucleotide sequence: TGTGCCAGCTCGCCCACCGGGACTGATTACGAGCAGTACTTC.

This rearrangement joins TRBV5-6 to TRBJ2-1; tentative D call: TRBD1 (6 bases). V lost 3 bases and J 8 bases, leaving 12 bases between the germline ends. Germline V gives CDR1 SGHDT, CDR2 YYEEEE. This CDR3 has 13 residues. The CDR3, as DNA: TGTGCCAGCAGCTCCGAACAGGGCTATGAGCAGTTCTTC. Translation: CASSSEQGYEQFF.

The rearrangement joins TRBV19 to TRBJ2-7; D is possibly TRBD1 (6 bases). In germline, CDR1 is LNHDA, CDR2 SQIVND (reference sequence). This CDR3 spans 14 amino acids. The germline V and J ends were trimmed by 6 bases and 2 bases, with 14 bases remaining between them. CDR3 nucleotide sequence: TGTGCCAGTAGCAGGGAACAGGGACCCTACGAGCAGTACTTC. It yields the protein CASSREQGPYEQYF. The whole variable domain, filled in from reference TRBV19 and TRBJ2-7, reads DGGITQSPKYLFRKEGQNVTLSCEQNLNHDAMYWYRQDPGQGLRLIYYSQIVNDFQKGDIAEGYSVSREKKESFPLTVTSAQKNPTAFYLCASSREQGPYEQYFGPGTRLTVT.

DNA of the CDR3: TGTGCCAGCAGTGGACACAGCACCGGGGAGCTGTTTTTT. Translated: CASSGHSTGELFF. This sequence joins TRBV2 and TRBJ2-2, with D uncertain. Looked up from germline, CDR1 is SNHLY and CDR2 is FYNNEI. The germline V and J ends were trimmed by 4 bases and 4 bases, with 7 bases remaining between them. The CDR3 contains 13 residues. Filled out from reference TRBV2 and TRBJ2-2, the complete variable domain reads EPEVTQTPSHQVTQMGQEVILRCVPISNHLYFYWYRQILGQKVEFLVSFYNNEISEKSEIFDDQFSVERPDGSNFTLKIRSTKLEDSAMYFCASSGHSTGELFFGEGSRLTVL.

V gene TRBV7-9 combines with J gene TRBJ1-1; 7 bases line up with TRBD1. V lost 1 base, J lost 3 bases, and 8 bases stayed unmatched. Germline V lookup: CDR1 SEHNR, CDR2 FQNEAQ (reference sequence). There are 16 residues in the CDR3. Here the CDR3 reads CASSLVPPQGYTEAFF. Here the CDR3 DNA reads TGTGCCAGCAGCTTAGTTCCTCCACAGGGGTACACTGAAGCTTTCTTT.

This clone has only one observation. This sequence joins TRBV6-6 and TRBJ1-2, with 7 bases matching TRBD1. The length of the CDR3 is 15 residues. The germline V gene encodes CDR1 MNHNY and CDR2 SVGAGI (reference sequence). The V and J ends lost 10 bases and 6 bases, in that order; junction bases with no gene match: 17. CDR3 loop: CATDTQGGRLHGYTF. CDR3 DNA sequence: TGTGCCACCGATACTCAGGGGGGCCGGTTGCATGGCTACACCTTC.

The chain is built from TRBV18 and TRBJ2-7; D is ambiguous. Germline CDR1 is KGHSH and CDR2 is LQKENI. This CDR3 has 13 residues. V was cut by 2 bases and J by 4 bases, with 9 bases left in between. CDR3 DNA sequence: TGTGCCAGCTCACCAGCACAGCCTTACGAGCAGTACTTC. As protein: CASSPAQPYEQYF.

V is TRBV5-8 and J is TRBJ2-7; TRBD1 matches at 9 bases. V lost 7 bases and J lost 4; bases outside the gene matches: 6. In germline, CDR1 is SGHTS, CDR2 YDEGEE. The CDR3 totals 13 residues. Written as DNA, the CDR3 is TGTGCCAGCGGGACAGGGTACCTGTACGAGCAGTACTTC. Amino acid sequence: CASGTGYLYEQYF.

This clone was counted once. The CDR3 here is CASSWGEGGEQFF. The CDR3 coding sequence is TGTGCCAGCAGCTGGGGGGAAGGCGGTGAGCAGTTCTTC. V is TRBV7-3 and J is TRBJ2-1, with D possibly matching TRBD2 (6 bases). CDR3 length equals 13 residues. Germline-derived CDR1 and CDR2 are SGHTA and FQGTGA. Trimming shortened V by 4 bases and J by 9 bases, and 13 bases separated the two germline ends.

The chain recombines TRBV27 with TRBJ2-7; tentatively, D is TRBD1 (5 bases). The germline CDR1 and CDR2 sequences are MNHEY and SMNVEV (reference sequence). Trimming pared 3 bases from V and 1 base from J, leaving 13 bases between. The CDR3 totals 15 residues. CDR3 in amino acids: CASSFGPDRSYEQYF. The CDR3 DNA sequence: TGTGCCAGCAGTTTCGGTCCCGACAGATCCTACGAGCAGTACTTC.

The chain links TRBV29-1 to TRBJ1-5; 8 nucleotides match TRBD1. The CDR3 loop spans 13 amino acids. V dropped 6 bases and J dropped 4; count of bases not matched to a gene: 5. Germline assignment: CDR1 SQVTM and CDR2 ANQGSEA. The CDR3 DNA sequence: TGCAGCGTCGTAGACAGGGGTAATCAGCCCCAGCATTTT. Translating it yields CSVVDRGNQPQHF. Using reference TRBV29-1 and TRBJ1-5 for the parts outside the CDR3, the full variable domain is SAVISQKPSRDICQRGTSLTIQCQVDSQVTMMFWYRQQPGQSLTLIATANQGSEATYESGFVIDKFPISRPNLTFSTLTVSNMSPEDSSIYLCSVVDRGNQPQHFGDGTRLSIL.

The rearrangement joins TRBV28 to TRBJ2-7; 9 bases line up with TRBD1. CDR1 MDHEN and CDR2 SYDVKM come from the germline V gene. This CDR3 region has 14 residues. The junction had 2 bases not matched to a gene; V was cut back by 3 bases and J by 2 bases. DNA of the CDR3: TGTGCCAGCAGTTTGGACAGGGGTCCCTACGAGCAGTACTTC. Translation gives CASSLDRGPYEQYF.

This clone was recorded a few times. J is TRBJ2-5 and V is TRBV30; D ambiguous. This CDR3 spans 13 amino acids. Trimming pared 0 bases from V and 2 bases from J, leaving 7 bases between. Per germline, CDR1 GTSNPN and CDR2 SVGIG (reference sequence). CDR3 sequence: CAWSVWQQETQYF. CDR3 sequence (DNA): TGTGCCTGGAGTGTATGGCAGCAAGAGACCCAGTACTTC.

The V and J genes are TRBV5-1 and TRBJ2-3; D gene uncertain. Germline V gene lookup returns CDR1 SGHRS and CDR2 YFSETQ. The V end was cut by 7 bases, the J end by 6 bases, with 18 bases between. The CDR3 spans 14 residues. The CDR3 region has the DNA TGCGCCAGCCGTGACCCCCAAGGAGCTGATACGCAGTATTTT. Its protein is CASRDPQGADTQYF.

This rearrangement joins TRBV30 to TRBJ1-4, with D unclear. Germline lookup yields CDR1 GTSNPN and CDR2 SVGIG (reference sequence). This CDR3 is built from 12 residues. Trimming left V 0 bases short and J 7 bases short, with 6 bases between. CDR3 sequence: CAWSVEGEKLFF. The CDR3 bases are TGTGCCTGGAGTGTAGAGGGTGAAAAACTGTTTTTT.

The rearrangement joins TRBV7-9 to TRBJ1-1; 9 nucleotides match TRBD1. V lost 5 bases, J lost 6 bases, and 10 bases stayed unmatched. The CDR3 consists of 15 residues. The germline V gene encodes CDR1 SEHNR and CDR2 FQNEAQ (reference sequence). CDR3 residues: CASSPGTGIHAEAFF. In DNA, the CDR3 is TGTGCCAGCAGCCCGGGGACAGGGATACACGCTGAAGCTTTCTTT.

V usage is TRBV28 and J usage is TRBJ1-4, with 8 bases lining up with TRBD1. The V segment lost 6 bases and the J segment 7 bases; nucleotides outside the gene matches: 7. Germline-derived CDR1 and CDR2 are MDHEN and SYDVKM. The length of the CDR3 is 14 residues. The CDR3 loop reads CASRAGTGAEKLFF. The CDR3, as DNA: TGTGCCAGCAGAGCCGGGACAGGTGCTGAAAAACTGTTTTTT.

This clone turned up a few times. The chain is built from TRBV7-2 and TRBJ1-1, with a weak D call TRBD1 (6 bases). Germline values: CDR1 SGHTA, CDR2 FQGNSA. The germline V and J ends were trimmed by 5 bases and 4 bases, with 14 bases remaining between them. The CDR3 has 14 amino acids. CDR3 nucleotide sequence: TGTGCCAGCAGCGCCCTGGGGGGGCTCACTGAAGCTTTCTTT. Protein product: CASSALGGLTEAFF.

The V and J genes are TRBV4-2 and TRBJ2-7; D possibly corresponds to TRBD2 (5 bases). The germline gives CDR1 LGHNA, CDR2 YNFKEQ. Between the trimmed V and J ends, which lost 2 bases and 0 bases, there was a span of 8 bases. The CDR3 loop spans 14 amino acids. CDR3 amino acids: CASSQTADSYEQYF. In DNA, the CDR3 is TGTGCCAGCAGCCAAACAGCGGACTCCTACGAGCAGTACTTC.

The V and J genes are TRBV7-8 and TRBJ2-7; D is perhaps TRBD1 (5 bases). Germline V gene sequence: CDR1 SGHVS, CDR2 FQNEAQ. The CDR3 consists of 14 residues. The V and J ends lost 1 base and 7 bases respectively, with 14 bases between them. DNA of the CDR3: TGTGCCAGCAGCTTAGGGGTCAGGGCGAAAGAGCAGTACTTC. It is translated as CASSLGVRAKEQYF.

This chain connects TRBV5-1 to TRBJ2-5; the D gene is possibly TRBD2 (6 bases). V lost 4 bases, J lost 2 bases, and 6 bases lay in between. The CDR3 is 12 amino acids. From germline, CDR1 is SGHRS and CDR2 YFSETQ. Here the CDR3 reads CASSGGQETQYF. DNA of the CDR3: TGCGCCAGCAGCGGGGGGCAAGAGACCCAGTACTTC.